These 28 T cell receptor beta chains were all obtained from the same sample, sequenced in a study of early T cells in non-severe SARS-CoV-2 infection. Each CDR3 protein gets one entry after TCRdb re-called the 5' RACE reads with MiXCR. The sample lists about 39,000 distinct CDR3 sequences; around 6% were seen once. This material consisted of whole blood, taken at baseline. These receptors were obtained from an adult who was a healthcare worker with PCR-confirmed SARS-CoV-2 infection or an uninfected control (not recorded which).

This clonotype has a count of ten or more. In nucleotides, the CDR3 is TGTGCCAGTAGGGCGGGGGGACAGGGACTAGCTGCAACAGATACGCAGTATTTT. Amino acids: CASRAGGQGLAATDTQYF. This chain connects TRBV19 to TRBJ2-3; D is perhaps TRBD1 or TRBD2 (9 bases each). CDR1 is LNHDA and CDR2 is SQIVND in the germline V gene (reference sequence). This CDR3 is 18 amino acids long. V was cut by 6 bases and J by 3 bases, with 25 bases left in between.

The table lists this clonotype with a few counts. The V gene is TRBV2, the J gene TRBJ2-3; 13 nucleotides match TRBD2. Trimming removed 4 bases from V and 2 bases from J; junction bases left unmatched: 6. Germline loops: CDR1 SNHLY, CDR2 FYNNEI. The CDR3 has 17 residues. DNA for the CDR3: TGTGCCAGCAGTGGTACGGGACTAGCGGGATTCACAGATACGCAGTATTTT. Translating gives CASSGTGLAGFTDTQYF.

CDR3 DNA sequence: TGTGCCAGCAGCCAAAATAGTACGGCAGGGGGAAGAGATACGCAGTATTTT. Translated: CASSQNSTAGGRDTQYF. The genes are TRBV4-2 and TRBJ2-3, with 7 bases fitting TRBD1. The germline V gene encodes CDR1 LGHNA and CDR2 YNFKEQ. V lost 2 bases to trimming and J lost 5 bases; unmatched junction nucleotides: 13. This CDR3 spans 17 amino acids.

This clonotype has at least ten counts. The rearrangement links TRBV7-2 to TRBJ2-2, with 7 positions matching TRBD2. Trimming cost V 5 bases and J 6 bases; bases outside gene matches: 6. This CDR3 spans 14 amino acids. Germline CDR1 is SGHTA and CDR2 is FQGNSA. The CDR3 DNA is TGTGCCAGCAGCATGGGGAGGGGATCCGGGGAGCTGTTTTTT. Translated, it gives CASSMGRGSGELFF.

Many counts were recorded for this clonotype. This rearrangement joins TRBV7-8 to TRBJ2-2; D possibly corresponds to TRBD2 (5 bases). There are 14 residues in the CDR3. Trimming left V 7 bases short and J 1 base short, with 10 bases between. In germline, CDR1 is SGHVS, CDR2 FQNEAQ. The CDR3 spells CASITAGNTGELFF. CDR3 nucleotides: TGTGCCAGCATCACCGCGGGGAACACCGGGGAGCTGTTTTTT.

Note on this clonotype: At one of its ends the junction is not consistent with the germline gene, which may arise from a read error. The chain has TRBV6-6 and TRBJ2-4; 7 bases are shared with TRBD1. The CDR3 sequence is 12 residues long. Germline CDR1 and CDR2: MNHNY and SVGAGI (reference sequence). The CDR3 DNA reads as TGTGCCAGCAGTTACTCGACAGGGCCAGGTAACTTC. It encodes CASSYSTGPGNF.

V and J are TRBV19 and TRBJ2-1; 8 nucleotides align to TRBD1. V was pared by 9 bases and J by 7 bases, with 14 bases of the junction left unmatched. Per germline, CDR1 LNHDA and CDR2 SQIVND (reference sequence). The CDR3 spans 15 residues. As DNA, the CDR3 is TGTGCCAGCAAGGAAAGGACAGGGATTTTGAATGAGCAGTTCTTC. It yields the protein CASKERTGILNEQFF.

This clonotype was seen repeatedly, ten times or more. J is TRBJ2-7 and V is TRBV6-5; D not certain. V was pared by 0 bases and J by 6 bases, with 21 bases between. The CDR3 is 17 amino acids. CDR1 is MNHEY, CDR2 SVGAGI, per germline. CDR3 nucleotides: TGTGCCAGCAGTTACTCGATTATGTCCTTAGGGCCCTTCGAGCAGTACTTC. This translates into CASSYSIMSLGPFEQYF.

The sample holds many counts of this clonotype. The rearrangement uses TRBV7-8 and TRBJ1-2, with D unclear. In germline, CDR1 is SGHVS, CDR2 FQNEAQ. The CDR3 runs 16 residues. V was shortened by 2 bases and J by 4 bases, with 17 bases between the two germline ends. CDR3 DNA: TGTGCCAGCAGCTTAATGGTCGCCGAGGGTCCCTATGGCTACACCTTC. Its translation: CASSLMVAEGPYGYTF. Full variable domain (remainder filled in from reference TRBV7-8 and TRBJ1-2): GAGVSQSPRYKVAKRGQDVALRCDPISGHVSLFWYQQALGQGPEFLTYFQNEAQLDKSGLPSDRFFAERPEGSVSTLKIQRTQQEDSAVYLCASSLMVAEGPYGYTFGSGTRLTVV.

The sample holds many counts of this clonotype. CDR3 amino acids: CASSWTSGGGGETQYF. CDR3 bases: TGCGCCAGCAGCTGGACTAGCGGGGGAGGAGGAGAGACCCAGTACTTC. This chain uses TRBV5-1 with TRBJ2-5; 13 nucleotides match TRBD2. Germline assignment: CDR1 SGHRS and CDR2 YFSETQ. The CDR3 runs 16 residues. The J segment lost 4 bases and the V segment lost 3 bases, leaving 6 bases of the junction unmatched.

This clonotype has a count of ten or more. J is TRBJ2-7 and V is TRBV10-1, with 9 positions matching TRBD2. There are 15 residues in the CDR3. V was pared by 2 bases and J by 2 bases, with 4 bases of the junction left unmatched. The germline V gene has CDR1 WNHNN and CDR2 SYGVQD (reference sequence). For the CDR3, the DNA is TGCGCCAGCAGTGAGATGCGGGAGGGACCCTACGAGCAGTACTTC. This sequence encodes CASSEMREGPYEQYF.

This clonotype has at least ten counts. The rearrangement joins TRBV2 to TRBJ1-5; D remains ambiguous. The V end lost 3 bases, the J end lost 3 bases, and 6 bases lay between the germline ends. This CDR3 region has 13 residues. From germline, CDR1 is SNHLY and CDR2 FYNNEI. This CDR3 is CASSEYFNQPQHF. The DNA of the CDR3 is TGTGCCAGCAGTGAGTACTTCAATCAGCCCCAGCATTTT. Based on the CDR3 plus reference TRBV2 and TRBJ1-5, the full variable domain is EPEVTQTPSHQVTQMGQEVILRCVPISNHLYFYWYRQILGQKVEFLVSFYNNEISEKSEIFDDQFSVERPDGSNFTLKIRSTKLEDSAMYFCASSEYFNQPQHFGDGTRLSIL.

This chain links TRBV19 with TRBJ2-1; D is perhaps TRBD2 (5 bases). V was cut by 4 bases and J by 4 bases, with 11 bases left in between. This CDR3 contains 14 residues. In germline, CDR1 is LNHDA, CDR2 SQIVND (reference sequence). The chain's CDR3 is CASSKAVLYNEQFF. The DNA for the CDR3 is TGTGCCAGTAGTAAAGCGGTCTTGTACAATGAGCAGTTCTTC.

The table lists this clonotype with many counts. The V call is TRBV9, the J call TRBJ2-1; perhaps TRBD2 as D (7 bases). CDR3 length equals 17 residues. Deletions cut 0 bases from V and 6 bases from J, with 19 bases between. Germline V gene lookup returns CDR1 SGDLS and CDR2 YYNGEE. CDR3 sequence reads: CASSVDLGGAIPNEQFF. In DNA form, the CDR3 reads TGTGCCAGCAGCGTAGATCTTGGGGGGGCTATTCCCAATGAGCAGTTCTTC.

The sample holds many counts of this clonotype. This chain joins TRBV29-1 and TRBJ2-3, with D unclear. The V end was cut by 5 bases, the J end by 5 bases, with 2 bases between. The CDR3 runs to 9 residues. The germline V gene encodes CDR1 SQVTM and CDR2 ANQGSEA. The CDR3 DNA reads TGCAGCGTTCGAGATACGCAGTATTTT. Its protein is CSVRDTQYF.

This chain links TRBV6-6 with TRBJ1-4; 9 positions match TRBD1. The CDR3 totals 13 residues. Germline V lookup: CDR1 MNHNY, CDR2 SVGAGI (reference sequence). Trimming cost V 6 bases and J 7 bases; bases outside gene matches: 3. CDR3: CASSRGQGEKLFF. DNA for the CDR3: TGTGCCAGCAGCAGGGGACAGGGTGAAAAACTGTTTTTT.

This clonotype came up a few times. The chain links TRBV11-2 to TRBJ2-2; no definite D call. The length of the CDR3 is 14 residues. CDR1 and CDR2 (germline): SGHAT, FQNNGV. The CDR3 sequence is CAAPRSSNTGELFF. CDR3 nucleotide sequence: TGTGCGGCCCCCCGATCATCGAACACCGGGGAGCTGTTTTTT.

This clonotype has only a few counts. The chain couples TRBV19 to TRBJ1-5; D call uncertain. Trimming removed 1 base at V and 1 base at J, with 8 bases between. Germline V CDR1 and CDR2: LNHDA, SQIVND (reference sequence). There are 15 residues in the CDR3. CDR3 in DNA: TGTGCCAGTAGTATAGGCCTGGTAAGCAATCAGCCCCAGCATTTT. This gives the protein CASSIGLVSNQPQHF.

This clonotype was seen ten or more times. V usage is TRBV5-6 and J usage is TRBJ2-5; 8 positions match TRBD1. The CDR3 totals 15 residues. J gave up 5 bases and V 3 bases, and 9 bases lay outside the gene matches. Per germline, CDR1 SGHDT and CDR2 YYEEEE. The CDR3 region has the DNA TGTGCCAGCAGCTCAAAGACAGGGGTCTGGGAGACCCAGTACTTC. Its protein product is CASSSKTGVWETQYF.

This clonotype was counted a few times. The rearrangement uses TRBV11-1 and TRBJ2-2; TRBD2 matches at 11 bases. The CDR3 consists of 15 residues. Germline V lookup: CDR1 SGHAT, CDR2 FQDESV (reference sequence). V was pared by 8 bases and J by 3 bases, with 5 bases of the junction left unmatched. CDR3 sequence: CASDRLAGYTGELFF. Written as DNA, the CDR3 is TGTGCCAGCGATCGACTAGCGGGGTACACCGGGGAGCTGTTTTTT.

This clonotype was found a few times. V gene TRBV15 combines with J gene TRBJ2-5; TRBD2 agrees at 9 bases. The germline gives CDR1 LNHNV, CDR2 YYDKDF (reference sequence). The CDR3 consists of 21 residues. Trimming cost V 1 base and J 9 bases; bases outside gene matches: 27. The CDR3 DNA follows: TGTGCCACCAGCAGAGGGCCCCTCAGTATAGCGGGGGCCTCCTACCGGGGGGCCCAGTACTTC. It yields the protein CATSRGPLSIAGASYRGAQYF.

Details on this clonotype: A much larger clone differs by one base, so this may be a read error. This chain links TRBV29-1 with TRBJ1-4; TRBD1 aligns across 9 bases. J lost 8 bases, V lost 2 bases, and 6 bases had no gene match. Germline V CDR1 and CDR2: SQVTM, ANQGSEA. This CDR3 comprises 14 residues. CDR3 in amino acids: CSVESQDRGEKLFF. In nucleotides, the CDR3 is TGCAGCGTTGAATCGCAGGACAGGGGAGAAAAACTGTTTTTT. The full variable domain, rest sourced from reference TRBV29-1 and TRBJ1-4, is SAVISQKPSRDICQRGTSLTIQCQVDSQVTMMFWYRQQPGQSLTLIATANQGSEATYESGFVIDKFPISRPNLTFSTLTVSNMSPEDSSIYLCSVESQDRGEKLFFGSGTQLSVL.

This clonotype was detected many times. The gene calls are TRBV29-1 and TRBJ1-2; TRBD1 matches 9 bases. This CDR3 is 14 amino acids long. Trimming cost V 2 bases and J 2 bases; bases outside gene matches: 3. Germline values: CDR1 SQVTM, CDR2 ANQGSEA. The CDR3 DNA follows: TGCAGCGTTGAACCGGGACAGGGAAACTATGGCTACACCTTC. Its translation: CSVEPGQGNYGYTF.

This clonotype was picked up many times. V is TRBV12-3 or TRBV12-4 and J is TRBJ2-1; a possible D gene is TRBD1 (6 bases). Between the trimmed V and J ends, which lost 5 bases and 1 base, there was a span of 15 bases. CDR3 size: 16 residues. In DNA form, the CDR3 reads TGTGCCAGCAGTCCCCTCGGGACATCGTCCTACAATGAGCAGTTCTTC. It codes for CASSPLGTSSYNEQFF.

This clonotype was counted ten times or more. Given the absence of the conserved phenylalanine or tryptophan at the CDR3 end, a read error is likely. The V gene is TRBV6-2 or TRBV6-3, the J gene TRBJ2-1; D may be TRBD1 (6 bases). Looked up from germline, CDR1 is MNHEY and CDR2 is SVGEGT. The CDR3 is made up of 17 amino acids. V was cut by 0 bases and J by 4 bases, with 16 bases left in between. CDR3 residues: CASSYSSTAQGYNEQFL. The CDR3 DNA reads TGTGCCAGCAGTTACTCGAGCACAGCCCAGGGGTACAATGAGCAGTTCCTC.

In this sample, this clonotype turned up many times. This chain uses TRBV18 with TRBJ2-3, with a weak D call TRBD1 (5 bases). The CDR3 is made up of 15 amino acids. Germline V lookup: CDR1 KGHSH, CDR2 LQKENI. The germline V and J ends were trimmed by 2 bases and 3 bases, with 12 bases remaining between them. The CDR3 DNA is TGTGCCAGCTCACCAAAGGGGTCGTGGACAGATACGCAGTATTTT. This codes for CASSPKGSWTDTQYF.

This clonotype has a count of ten or more. For the CDR3, the DNA is TGTGCCAGCAGTTACTCGGGGCAAGGGGGATCTAGCACAGATACGCAGTATTTT. Translating gives CASSYSGQGGSSTDTQYF. The J gene is TRBJ2-3, the V gene TRBV6-5; D perhaps matches TRBD1 (6 bases). The length of the CDR3 is 18 residues. Germline V gene sequence: CDR1 MNHEY, CDR2 SVGAGI. V shed 0 bases and J shed 0 bases, with 16 bases lying between them.

This clonotype was counted at least ten times. V usage is TRBV5-5 and J usage is TRBJ2-3; 11 positions agree with TRBD2. J gave up 1 base and V 4 bases, and 11 bases lay outside the gene matches. The CDR3 contains 18 residues. Looked up from germline, CDR1 is SGHKS and CDR2 is YYEKEE (reference sequence). CDR3 DNA: TGTGCCAGCAGCGGAATACGACTAGCGGGGCCTGGCACAGATACGCAGTATTTT. Its protein is CASSGIRLAGPGTDTQYF.